This T cell receptor (beta chain) appears in the sequencing data of a study of response to subunit inactivated influenza vaccine. General study results and limits: The authors offered the suggestion that each seasonal influenza vaccination recruits few new T cells.

TCRdb reprocessed the RT-PCR reads via MiXCR and lists one record per CDR3 protein. The data contain 150,000 or so distinct CDR3 sequences, about 10% of them singletons. In the case of this clonotype: Its antigen is unknown.

Germline V CDR1 and CDR2: MDHEN, SYDVKM. The CDR3 runs 17 residues. V dropped 6 bases and J dropped 0; count of bases not matched to a gene: 4. This receptor was identified in a man aged 45 to 70 who received an inactivated influenza vaccine. The V and J genes are TRBV28 and TRBJ2-1, with 14 nucleotides matching TRBD2. Sequencing was performed on CD8+ T cells sorted from PBMCs, taken less than 30 months after vaccination. The CDR3 loop reads CASSGGLAGDSYNEQFF. Here the CDR3 DNA reads TGTGCCAGCAGCGGGGGACTAGCGGGAGACTCCTACAATGAGCAGTTCTTC.